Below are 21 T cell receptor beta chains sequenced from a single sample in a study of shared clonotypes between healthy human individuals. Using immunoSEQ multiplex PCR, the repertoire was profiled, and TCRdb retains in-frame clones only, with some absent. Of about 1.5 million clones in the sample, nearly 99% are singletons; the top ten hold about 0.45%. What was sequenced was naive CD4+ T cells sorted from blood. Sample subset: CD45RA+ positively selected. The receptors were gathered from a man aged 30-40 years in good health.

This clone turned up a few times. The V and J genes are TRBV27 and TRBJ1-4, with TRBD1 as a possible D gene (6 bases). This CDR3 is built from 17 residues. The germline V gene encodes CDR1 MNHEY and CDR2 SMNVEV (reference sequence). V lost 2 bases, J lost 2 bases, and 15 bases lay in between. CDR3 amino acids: CASSLMAGVGTNEKLFF. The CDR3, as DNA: TGTGCCAGCAGTTTAATGGCAGGGGTAGGGACTAATGAAAAACTGTTTTTT.

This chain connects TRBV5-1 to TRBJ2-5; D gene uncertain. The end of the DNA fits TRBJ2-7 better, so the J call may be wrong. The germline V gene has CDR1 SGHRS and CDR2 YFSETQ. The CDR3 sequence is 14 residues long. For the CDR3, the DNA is TGCGCCAGCAGCTTGGCCGTTGCCGCCTACGAGCAGTACTTC. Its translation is CASSLAVAAYEQYF.

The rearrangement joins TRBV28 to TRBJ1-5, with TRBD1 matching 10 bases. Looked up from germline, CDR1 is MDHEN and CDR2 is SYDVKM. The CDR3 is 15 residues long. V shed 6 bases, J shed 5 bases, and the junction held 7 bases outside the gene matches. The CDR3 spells CASRFGGTGDQPQHF. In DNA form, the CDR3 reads TGTGCCAGCAGGTTTGGCGGGACAGGGGATCAGCCCCAGCATTTT.

The CDR3 sequence: CASSTLAGVQTGELFF. CDR3 bases: TGTGCCAGCAGCACCCTAGCGGGAGTTCAAACCGGGGAGCTGTTTTTT. The J gene is TRBJ2-2, the V gene TRBV13; TRBD2 agrees at 10 bases. Trimming took 5 bases from V and 5 from J; bases not matched to a gene: 8. The CDR3 runs 16 residues. CDR1 is PRHDT, CDR2 FYEKMQ, per germline (reference sequence).

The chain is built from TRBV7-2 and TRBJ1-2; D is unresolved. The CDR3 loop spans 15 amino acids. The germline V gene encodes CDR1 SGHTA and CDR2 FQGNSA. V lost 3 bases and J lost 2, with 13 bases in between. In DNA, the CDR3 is TGTGCCAGCAGCTTGGTCGGCAGTACAAACTATGGCTACACCTTC. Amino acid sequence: CASSLVGSTNYGYTF.

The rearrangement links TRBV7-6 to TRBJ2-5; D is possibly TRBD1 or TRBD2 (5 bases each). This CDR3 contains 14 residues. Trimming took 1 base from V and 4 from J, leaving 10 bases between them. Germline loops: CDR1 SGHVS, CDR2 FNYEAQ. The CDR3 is CASSLVGGGETQYF. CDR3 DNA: TGTGCCAGCAGCTTAGTTGGGGGTGGAGAGACCCAGTACTTC.

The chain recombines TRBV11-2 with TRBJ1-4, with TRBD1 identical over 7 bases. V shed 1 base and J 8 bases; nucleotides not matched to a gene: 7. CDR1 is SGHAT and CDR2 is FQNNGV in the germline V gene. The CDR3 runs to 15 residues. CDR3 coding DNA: TGTGCCAGCAGCTTAGGAAGACAGGGAAGGGAAAAACTGTTTTTT. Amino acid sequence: CASSLGRQGREKLFF.

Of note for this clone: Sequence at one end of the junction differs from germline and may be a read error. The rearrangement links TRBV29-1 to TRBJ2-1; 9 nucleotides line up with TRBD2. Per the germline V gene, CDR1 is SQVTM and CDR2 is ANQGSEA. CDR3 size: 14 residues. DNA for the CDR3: TGCAGCGTTGATATGATGCGGGAGGGTCCCCGGAGGGTCTTC. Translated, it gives CSVDMMREGPRRVF.

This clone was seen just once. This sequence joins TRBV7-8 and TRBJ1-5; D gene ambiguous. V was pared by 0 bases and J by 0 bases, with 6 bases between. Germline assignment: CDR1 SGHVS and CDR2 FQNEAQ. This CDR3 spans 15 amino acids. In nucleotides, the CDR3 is TGTGCCAGCAGCTTAGCGCCCTATAGCAATCAGCCCCAGCATTTT. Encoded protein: CASSLAPYSNQPQHF.

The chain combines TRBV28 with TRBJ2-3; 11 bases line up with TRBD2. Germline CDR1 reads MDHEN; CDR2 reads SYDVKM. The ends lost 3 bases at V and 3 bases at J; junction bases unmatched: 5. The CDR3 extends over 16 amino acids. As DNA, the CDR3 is TGTGCCAGCAGTTTCCTAGCGGGAGGTGGGACAGATACGCAGTATTTT. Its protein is CASSFLAGGGTDTQYF.

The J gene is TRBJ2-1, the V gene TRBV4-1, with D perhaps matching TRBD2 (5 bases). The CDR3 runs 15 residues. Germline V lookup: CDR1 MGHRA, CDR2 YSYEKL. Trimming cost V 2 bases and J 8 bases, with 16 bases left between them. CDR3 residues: CASSQRSGTFYEQFF. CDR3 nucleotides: TGCGCCAGCAGCCAAAGAAGCGGTACCTTCTATGAGCAGTTCTTC.

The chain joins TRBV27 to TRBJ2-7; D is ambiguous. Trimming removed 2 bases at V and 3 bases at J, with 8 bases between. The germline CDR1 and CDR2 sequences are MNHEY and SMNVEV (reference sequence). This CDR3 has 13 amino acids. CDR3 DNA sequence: TGTGCCAGCAGTTTACCGGTGCTCTACGAGCAGTACTTC. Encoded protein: CASSLPVLYEQYF.

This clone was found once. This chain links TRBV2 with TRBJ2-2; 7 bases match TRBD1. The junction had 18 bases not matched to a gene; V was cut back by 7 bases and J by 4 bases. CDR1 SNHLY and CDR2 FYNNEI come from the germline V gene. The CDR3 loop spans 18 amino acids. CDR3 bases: TGTGCCAGCACCTGGGACAGTCAAACTAGGGTGTCCACCGGGGAGCTGTTTTTT. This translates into CASTWDSQTRVSTGELFF.

CDR3 residues: CASSLGRGGQTEAFF. For the CDR3, the DNA is TGTGCCAGCAGCTTAGGCCGGGGGGGTCAAACTGAAGCTTTCTTT. This chain joins TRBV7-9 and TRBJ1-1, with D possibly matching TRBD1 (5 bases). The CDR3 totals 15 residues. The ends were cut back, 1 base at V and 5 bases at J, with 14 bases in the middle. Germline assignment: CDR1 SEHNR and CDR2 FQNEAQ (reference sequence).

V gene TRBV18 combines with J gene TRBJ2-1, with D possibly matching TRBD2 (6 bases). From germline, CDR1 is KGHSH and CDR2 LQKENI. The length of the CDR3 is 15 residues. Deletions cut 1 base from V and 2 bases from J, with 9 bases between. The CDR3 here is CASSPLGGAYNEQFF. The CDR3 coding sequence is TGTGCCAGCTCACCACTCGGGGGTGCCTACAATGAGCAGTTCTTC.

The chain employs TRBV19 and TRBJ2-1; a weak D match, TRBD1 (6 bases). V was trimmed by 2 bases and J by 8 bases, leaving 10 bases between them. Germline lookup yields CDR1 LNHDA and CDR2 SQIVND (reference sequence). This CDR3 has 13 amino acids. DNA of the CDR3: TGTGCCAGTAGTATAATCAGGGGAGATGAGCAGTTCTTC. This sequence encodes CASSIIRGDEQFF.

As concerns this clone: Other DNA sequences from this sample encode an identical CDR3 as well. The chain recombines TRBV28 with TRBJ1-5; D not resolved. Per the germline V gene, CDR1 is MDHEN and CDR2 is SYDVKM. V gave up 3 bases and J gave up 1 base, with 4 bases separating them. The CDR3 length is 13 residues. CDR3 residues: CASSLDSNQPQHF. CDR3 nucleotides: TGTGCCAGCAGTTTGGACAGCAATCAGCCCCAGCATTTT.

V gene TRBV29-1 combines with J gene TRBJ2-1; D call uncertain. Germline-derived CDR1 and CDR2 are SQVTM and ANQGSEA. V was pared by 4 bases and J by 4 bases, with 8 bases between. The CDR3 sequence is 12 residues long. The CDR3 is CSVVAKYNEQFF. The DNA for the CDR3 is TGCAGCGTTGTGGCGAAGTACAATGAGCAGTTCTTC.

The CDR3 sequence is CASSLPQGRETQYF. CDR3 DNA sequence: TGTGCCAGCAGTTTACCTCAGGGGCGGGAGACCCAGTACTTC. The rearrangement links TRBV28 to TRBJ2-5; tentatively, D is TRBD1 (6 bases). The CDR3 sequence is 14 residues long. Trimming shortened V by 2 bases and J by 5 bases, and 12 bases separated the two germline ends. CDR1 is MDHEN, CDR2 SYDVKM, per germline.

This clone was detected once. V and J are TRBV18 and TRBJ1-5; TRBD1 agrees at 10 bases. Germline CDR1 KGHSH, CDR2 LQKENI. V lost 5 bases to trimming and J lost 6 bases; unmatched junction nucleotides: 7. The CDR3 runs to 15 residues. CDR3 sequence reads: CASSSPGQGTQPQHF. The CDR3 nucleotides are TGTGCCAGCTCATCCCCGGGACAGGGGACTCAGCCCCAGCATTTT.

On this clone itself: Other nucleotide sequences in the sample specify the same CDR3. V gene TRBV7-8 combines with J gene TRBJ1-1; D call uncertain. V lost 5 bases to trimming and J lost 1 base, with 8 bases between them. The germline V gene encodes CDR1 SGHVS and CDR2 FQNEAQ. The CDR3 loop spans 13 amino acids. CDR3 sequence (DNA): TGTGCCAGCAGCCCCCGTCGGAACACTGAAGCTTTCTTT. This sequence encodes CASSPRRNTEAFF.